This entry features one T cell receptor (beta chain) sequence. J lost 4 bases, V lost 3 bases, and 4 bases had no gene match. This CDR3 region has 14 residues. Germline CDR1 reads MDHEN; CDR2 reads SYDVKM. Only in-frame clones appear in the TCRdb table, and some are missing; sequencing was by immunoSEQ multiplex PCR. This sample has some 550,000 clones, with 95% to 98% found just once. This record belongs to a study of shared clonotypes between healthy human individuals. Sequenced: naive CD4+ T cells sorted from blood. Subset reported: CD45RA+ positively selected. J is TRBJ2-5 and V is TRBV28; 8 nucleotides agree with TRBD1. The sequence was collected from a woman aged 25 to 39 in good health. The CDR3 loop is CASSFRGRGETQYF. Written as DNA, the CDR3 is TGTGCCAGCAGTTTCAGGGGGCGCGGAGAGACCCAGTACTTC. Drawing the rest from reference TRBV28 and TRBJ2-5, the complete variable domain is DVKVTQSSRYLVKRTGEKVFLECVQDMDHENMFWYRQDPGLGLRLIYFSYDVKMKEKGDIPEGYSVSREKKERFSLILESASTNQTSMYLCASSFRGRGETQYFGPGTRLLVL.